The entry that follows covers one T cell receptor beta chain sequence. Sequencing of TCR beta was carried out in blood CD8+ and CD4+ T cells. The multiple sclerosis controls were treatment-naive patients with relapsing-remitting disease that was stable or active. CD8+ and CD4+ T cells were negatively isolated; TEMRA cells were FACS-enriched. Reverse transcription used about 0.45 to 1 ug RNA and random hexamers. TCRdb re-derived calls from the immunoSEQ multiplex PCR reads in MiXCR, one entry per CDR3 protein. This sample has approximately 200,000 distinct CDR3 sequences, with 85% to 95% found just once. The sample comes from a study of CD8 T cells in Susac syndrome. This TCR was sampled from a human donor with multiple sclerosis. The sample consisted of CD4+ T cells from PBMCs.

The CDR3 is CASSRLPHQADGYTF. CDR3 bases: TGTGCCAGCAGCCGGTTACCACACCAGGCAGATGGCTACACCTTC. The chain is built from TRBV9 and TRBJ1-2; no clear D gene. The CDR3 runs to 15 residues. V dropped 4 bases and J dropped 6 bases, with 19 bases sitting between them. Germline CDR1 SGDLS, CDR2 YYNGEE.